Listed below are T cell receptor beta chains from one sample, sequenced in a study of vaccination and CD4 T cells after COVID-19. These receptors lack a known antigen. MiXCR was run by TCRdb on the PCR reads, yielding one entry per CDR3 protein. This table has 15,000 or so distinct CDR3 sequences, 43% appearing once. Input material: CD4+ T cells from blood, cultured in vitro. Receptor source: a human donor who had recovered from COVID-19. Both conserved end residues are part of each CDR3. A D gene is named only where the DNA matches it firmly. A clone size is listed for some rows: how often the clone was seen (once, few, many), or a class if it is expanded.

j_call clone_size v_call d_call cdr3_nt cdr3_aa
TRBJ1-2 few TRBV27 . TGTGCCAGCAGTTTATCTTTGGGGTTAGGGGGCTACACCTTC CASSLSLGLGGYTF
TRBJ2-5 . TRBV15 TRBD2 TGTGCCACCAGCAGAGCCCTAGCGGGGGGTCTGGGGTTCCCAGAGACCCAGTACTTC CATSRALAGGLGFPETQYF
TRBJ1-1 . TRBV14 . TGTGCCAGCAGCCAAGGAGGGGTTAACACTGAAGCTTTCTTT CASSQGGVNTEAFF
TRBJ2-1 . TRBV27 TRBD1 TGTGCCAGCAGTACACGACCCGGGACAGGGGGAATCAATGAGCAGTTCTTC CASSTRPGTGGINEQFF
TRBJ1-2 . TRBV6-1 TRBD1 TGTGCCAGCAGTACACAAGGGACAGGTGGACTTGGCTACACCTTC CASSTQGTGGLGYTF
TRBJ2-5 few TRBV19 . TGTGCCAGTAGTATTGGACAGATGGAGACCCAGTACTTC CASSIGQMETQYF
TRBJ2-7 . TRBV5-5 TRBD1 TGTGCCAGCAGCTACCGGGACAGAGGCTACGAGCAGTACTTC CASSYRDRGYEQYF
TRBJ1-5 . TRBV24-1 . TGTGCCACCAGTGATTTGAGCCAGGGAGGCGATCAGCCCCAGCATTTT CATSDLSQGGDQPQHF
TRBJ1-6 few TRBV9 TRBD1 TGTGCCAGCACCGAAACTACAGGGGTGGGATCACCCCTCCACTTT CASTETTGVGSPLHF
TRBJ1-2 few TRBV19 . TGTGCCAGTAGTATTGGTCAGGGGTCCTACACCTTC CASSIGQGSYTF
TRBJ1-5 few TRBV15 TRBD1 TGTGCCACCAGCATTAGCAGGGGGTATAGCTATCAGCCCCAGCATTTT CATSISRGYSYQPQHF
TRBJ1-4 . TRBV15 . TGTGCCACCAGCAGAGCCCGGGAAAAACTGTTTTTT CATSRAREKLFF
TRBJ2-3 . TRBV6-5 . TGTGCCAGCAGTTACGGAGCTCCCGGATCAGATACGCAGTATTTT CASSYGAPGSDTQYF
TRBJ1-2 . TRBV7-2 . TGTGCCAGCAGCTTAGTGGGGTCGCGTGGCTACACCTTC CASSLVGSRGYTF
TRBJ1-5 medium-sized TRBV6-1 . TGTGCCAGCAGTGGACGGACAGAGAATAGCAATCAGCCCCAGCATTTT CASSGRTENSNQPQHF
TRBJ2-7 . TRBV6-1 TRBD2 TGTGCCAGCAGGGCAGGACTAGCGGTCCCCTACGAGCAGTACTTC CASRAGLAVPYEQYF
TRBJ1-4 . TRBV20-1 TRBD1 TGCAGTGCTAAACAGGGGGCTAGTGAAAAACTGTTTTTT CSAKQGASEKLFF
TRBJ2-5 . TRBV5-4 . TGTGCCAGCAGCTTGGATCAGGGGTCGATTGAGACCCAGTACTTC CASSLDQGSIETQYF
TRBJ2-1 . TRBV28 . TGTGCCAGCACCCGACAGAAAGGATATACGATTGAGCAGTTCTTC CASTRQKGYTIEQFF
TRBJ1-1 . TRBV12-3/TRBV12-4 . TGTGCCAGCAGCACCGGGACAAAACATGAAGCTTTCTTT CASSTGTKHEAFF
TRBJ1-2 . TRBV12-3/TRBV12-4 . TGTGCCAGCAGTTTAGAGTTTGCAGGGTTGGATGGCTACACCTTC CASSLEFAGLDGYTF
TRBJ1-2 . TRBV28 TRBD1 TGTGCCAGCATAGGGTCGGGACAGGGGGGTGGCTACACCTTC CASIGSGQGGGYTF
TRBJ2-7 . TRBV30 TRBD2 TGTGCCTGGGAACCGGGACTAGCGGGAGGGGAGCAGTACTTC CAWEPGLAGGEQYF
TRBJ1-1 few TRBV19 . TGTGCCAGTAATAACAGACTGTTCACTGAAGCTTTCTTT CASNNRLFTEAFF
TRBJ2-1 medium-sized TRBV29-1 . TGCAGCGTTGATTTAGTTACCTACAATGAGCAGTTCTTC CSVDLVTYNEQFF
TRBJ2-5 . TRBV4-1 . TGCGCCAGCAGCCGACCGGGACCGCTCCAAGAGACCCAGTACTTC CASSRPGPLQETQYF
TRBJ2-7 . TRBV12-3/TRBV12-4 . TGTGCCAGCAGTTTTATTCCGGGGACTTCCTACGAGCAGTACTTC CASSFIPGTSYEQYF
TRBJ2-7 . TRBV10-3 TRBD2 TGTGCCATCAGTTCCCCTCTAGCGGGGATCTCCTACGAGCAGTACTTC CAISSPLAGISYEQYF
TRBJ1-4 few TRBV20-1 TRBD1 TGCAGTGCTAGCCCACCCAGGGGGCCGGGAAAACTGTTTTTT CSASPPRGPGKLFF
TRBJ1-6 . TRBV12-3/TRBV12-4 . TGTGCCAGCAGTTTATCAGCCGGGACCTCGTCACCCCTCCACTTT CASSLSAGTSSPLHF
TRBJ1-6 few TRBV5-6 . TGTGCCAGCAGCTTCGGTCCAGGGCGCTCCTATAATTCACCCCTCCACTTT CASSFGPGRSYNSPLHF
TRBJ1-2 . TRBV6-1 . TGTGCCAGCAGTGATGCGGGTTATGGCTACACCTTC CASSDAGYGYTF
TRBJ2-3 . TRBV30 . TGTGCCTGGAGTGTATCCCGGGACGCTCTCAGCACAGATACGCAGTATTTT CAWSVSRDALSTDTQYF
TRBJ2-3 once TRBV11-2 TRBD2 TGTGCCAGCAGCCCGCGACTAGCGGGAGGGCGCACAGATACGCAGTATTTT CASSPRLAGGRTDTQYF
TRBJ1-2 . TRBV7-9 TRBD1 TGTGCCAGCAGCTTAGGAGAGAGACAGGGAGAGAATGGCTACACCTTC CASSLGERQGENGYTF
TRBJ1-6 few TRBV15 . TGTGCCACCAGCAGAGACCAAAGAGATTCACCCCTCCACTTT CATSRDQRDSPLHF
TRBJ1-4 . TRBV28 TRBD1 TGTGCCAGCAGTCTCCCGACAGGGGTGGGCGAAAAACTGTTTTTT CASSLPTGVGEKLFF
TRBJ2-7 few TRBV6-1 TRBD2 TGTGCCAGCAGCCAATTCGGGGGGTCCAGCTCCTACGAGCAGTACTTC CASSQFGGSSSYEQYF
TRBJ2-3 . TRBV19 . TGTGCCAGTAGTATAGGTTTGTCAGATACGCAGTATTTT CASSIGLSDTQYF
TRBJ2-5 . TRBV6-5 TRBD2 TGTGCCGGCAGATACGGGGGGGCGGAGACCCAGTACTTC CAGRYGGAETQYF
TRBJ1-1 . TRBV6-1 TRBD1 TGTGCCAGCAGTCGTCAGGGGGCTAAAAGTAACACTGAAGCTTTCTTT CASSRQGAKSNTEAFF
TRBJ2-1 . TRBV18 TRBD2 TGTGCCAGCTCACCACTAATGACTAGCGGGGGGGTCGGTGAGCAGTTCTTC CASSPLMTSGGVGEQFF
TRBJ2-2 . TRBV21-1 . TGTGCCGCACGGCAAGGAGACACCGGGGAGCTGTTTTTT CAARQGDTGELFF
TRBJ2-1 . TRBV20-1 . TGCAGTCGACGCGGTTTCTCGATCGGCGGCTCTAAGAATGAGCAGTTCTTC CSRRGFSIGGSKNEQFF
TRBJ1-2 . TRBV7-9 . TGTGCCAGCAGCTTAGCAGGGACTAACTATGGCTACACCTTC CASSLAGTNYGYTF
TRBJ2-5 few TRBV24-1 . TGTGCCACCAGTGATTTTCGGGCGCAAACCCAGTACTTC CATSDFRAQTQYF
TRBJ2-7 . TRBV10-3 TRBD2 TGTGCCATCCAGAGACTAGCGGGGAACTACGAGCAGTACTTC CAIQRLAGNYEQYF
TRBJ1-1 . TRBV24-1 TRBD1 TGTGCCACCAGTGACTCAGCTCGGACAGGGGGCTTTGCTGAAGCTTTCTTT CATSDSARTGGFAEAFF
TRBJ1-2 once TRBV30 . TGTGCCTGGAACAAGCTGGGACGGCAGATCTATGGCTACACCTTC CAWNKLGRQIYGYTF
TRBJ1-2 few TRBV27 . TGTGCCAGCACCTCCGCGGCCGGGGGAAAGCTTGGCTACACCTTC CASTSAAGGKLGYTF
TRBJ1-2 few TRBV7-2 . TGTGCCAGCAGCTCCGCCGAACCTAATATGCCCTATGGCTACACCTTC CASSSAEPNMPYGYTF
TRBJ2-7 . TRBV15 TRBD2 TGTGCCACCAGCAGAAATTTATTGCTAGCGGGGGACTTAATCTACGAGCAGTACTTC CATSRNLLLAGDLIYEQYF
TRBJ2-6 . TRBV7-6 TRBD1 TGTGCCAGCAGCTTAATTGGGGACAGGGGTTTCGGGGCCAACGTCCTGACTTTC CASSLIGDRGFGANVLTF